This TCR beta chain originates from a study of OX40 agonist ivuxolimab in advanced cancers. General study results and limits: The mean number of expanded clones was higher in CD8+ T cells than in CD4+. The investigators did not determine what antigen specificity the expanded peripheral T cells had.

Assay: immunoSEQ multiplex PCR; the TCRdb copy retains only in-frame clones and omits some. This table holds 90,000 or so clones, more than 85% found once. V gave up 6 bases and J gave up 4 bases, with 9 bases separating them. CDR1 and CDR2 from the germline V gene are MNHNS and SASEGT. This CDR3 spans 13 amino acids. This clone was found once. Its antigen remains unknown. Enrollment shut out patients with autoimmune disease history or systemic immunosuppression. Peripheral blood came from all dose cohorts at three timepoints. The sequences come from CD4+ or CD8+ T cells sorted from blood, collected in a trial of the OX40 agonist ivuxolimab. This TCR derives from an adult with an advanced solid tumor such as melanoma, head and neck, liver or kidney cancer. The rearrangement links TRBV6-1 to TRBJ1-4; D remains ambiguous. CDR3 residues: CASRETFNEKLFF. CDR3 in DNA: TGTGCCAGCAGGGAAACGTTTAATGAAAAACTGTTTTTT.